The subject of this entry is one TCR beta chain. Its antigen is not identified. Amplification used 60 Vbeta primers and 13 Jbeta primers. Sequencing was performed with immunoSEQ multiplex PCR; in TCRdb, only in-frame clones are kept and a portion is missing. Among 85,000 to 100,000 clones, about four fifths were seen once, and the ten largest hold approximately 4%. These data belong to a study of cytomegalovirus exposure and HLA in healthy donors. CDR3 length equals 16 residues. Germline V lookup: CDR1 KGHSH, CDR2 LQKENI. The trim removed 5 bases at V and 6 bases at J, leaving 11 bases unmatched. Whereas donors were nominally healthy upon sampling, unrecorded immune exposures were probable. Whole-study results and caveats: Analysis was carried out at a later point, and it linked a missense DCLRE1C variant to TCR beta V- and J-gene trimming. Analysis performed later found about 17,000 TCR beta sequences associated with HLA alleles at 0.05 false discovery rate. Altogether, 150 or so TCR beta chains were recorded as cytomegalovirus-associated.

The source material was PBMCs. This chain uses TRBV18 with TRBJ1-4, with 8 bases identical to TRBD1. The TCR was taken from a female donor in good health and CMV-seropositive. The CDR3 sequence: CASSTGQGRGYEKLFF. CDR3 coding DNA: TGTGCCAGCTCAACTGGACAGGGAAGAGGGTATGAAAAACTGTTTTTT.